What follows are 13 T cell receptor beta chains derived from one specimen sequenced in a study of CXCR3-negative and CXCR3-positive naive CD8 T cells. Study-level points and caveats: Naive CXCR3-positive cells had TRB CDR3s more hydrophobic than those of CXCR3-negative naive cells.

These receptors' targets are unknown. The authors prepared UMI-labeled TRB cDNA libraries by 5' RACE. TCRdb reprocessed the 5' RACE reads and stores each CDR3 protein as one record, lacking DNA. The sample shows around 88,000 distinct CDR3 sequences, and around 0.82% sits with its ten largest clones. Sequencing used naive CXCR3+ CD8+ T cells from blood. The subset denotes: CD45RO-CCR7+CD27+CD95- naive CD8+ T cells expressing CXCR3 (TNR3+). The receptors here all came from a human donor in good health. Some clones in this sample may be carry-over from other donors' samples.

The chain links TRBV2 to TRBJ2-7; the D call of TRBD2 rests on TCRdb alone, since no DNA is present to check it. Germline assignment: CDR1 SNHLY and CDR2 FYNNEI. This CDR3 is 19 amino acids long. The CDR3 here is CASSSPGTSGPLVVYEQYF.

V and J are TRBV20-1 and TRBJ2-3; without DNA, the TCRdb call of TRBD1 cannot be checked. There are 19 residues in the CDR3. Per the germline V gene, CDR1 is DFQATT and CDR2 is SNEGSKA (reference sequence). The CDR3 sequence: CSARALEGRDRVFTDTQYF.

This chain links TRBV11-2 with TRBJ2-3; the TCRdb D gene call, TRBD2, has no DNA to confirm it. The CDR3 sequence is 16 residues long. Germline V gives CDR1 SGHAT, CDR2 FQNNGV. CDR3 residues: CASSITSGDWTDTQYF. The whole variable domain, filled in from reference TRBV11-2 and TRBJ2-3, reads EAGVAQSPRYKIIEKRQSVAFWCNPISGHATLYWYQQILGQGPKLLIQFQNNGVVDDSQLPKDRFSAERLKGVDSTLKIQPAKLEDSAVYLCASSITSGDWTDTQYFGPGTRLTVL.

The chain couples TRBV20-1 to TRBJ1-3; TCRdb reports TRBD1, a call that lacks DNA to check it against. The germline gives CDR1 DFQATT, CDR2 SNEGSKA (reference sequence). The CDR3 has 14 residues. CDR3 sequence reads: CSATTGDSGNTIYF.

The rearrangement uses TRBV27 and TRBJ2-7; TCRdb's D gene call, TRBD1, goes unchecked for lack of DNA. Germline V gene sequence: CDR1 MNHEY, CDR2 SMNVEV (reference sequence). The CDR3 is made up of 15 amino acids. CDR3 sequence: CASSLQGAIAYEQYF.

The chain has TRBV5-1 and TRBJ2-7; the D call of TRBD1 rests on TCRdb alone, since no DNA is present to check it. CDR3 length: 16 residues. Germline V gene data show CDR1 as SGHRS and CDR2 as YFSETQ. The CDR3 here is CASSSSPGQGGYEQYF.

CDR3 residues: CASSASNYNEQFF. The chain recombines TRBV6-5 with TRBJ2-1. The CDR3 runs to 13 residues. CDR1 and CDR2 from the germline V gene are MNHEY and SVGAGI.

The chain joins TRBV10-3 to TRBJ2-5. The CDR3 covers 14 residues. Per the germline V gene, CDR1 is ENHRY and CDR2 is SYGVKD. The CDR3 is CAISPLGAEETQYF.

The chain joins TRBV12-3 or TRBV12-4 to TRBJ2-1; TCRdb returns TRBD1, unconfirmable since there is no DNA. There are 15 residues in the CDR3. CDR3 protein: CASSPPGQGYNEQFF.

The rearrangement links TRBV6-5 to TRBJ1-2. CDR3 length equals 15 residues. Germline values: CDR1 MNHEY, CDR2 SVGAGI. The CDR3 reads CASSEGQGANYGYTF.

V is TRBV4-3 and J is TRBJ2-1. Germline assignment: CDR1 LGHNA and CDR2 YSLEER. The CDR3 covers 15 residues. CDR3: CASSQDLDGYNEQFF.

CDR3 region: CSVEDHPGAYPYEQYF. This rearrangement joins TRBV29-1 to TRBJ2-7; TCRdb calls TRBD1, which cannot be checked without DNA. The CDR3 sequence is 16 residues long. From germline, CDR1 is SQVTM and CDR2 ANQGSEA.

This chain links TRBV6-6 with TRBJ2-7; lacking DNA, the TRBD1 call made by TCRdb goes unchecked. This CDR3 is built from 15 residues. The germline CDR1 and CDR2 sequences are MNHNY and SVGAGI (reference sequence). The CDR3 here is CASSHRDREFNEQYF.